This TCR beta chain comes out of a study of vaccination effects on CD4 cells after COVID-19. Profiling relied on immunoSEQ multiplex PCR, and the TCRdb table lists in-frame clones only, not all of them. The profile shows 50,000 to 60,000 clones, approximately 70% of them singletons. Antigen-specific CD4+ T cells expanded by the ViraFEST assay with viral peptide pools were then sequenced. Culture proceeded for approximately 9 days, and CD4+ T cells were then isolated. Having tested negative for nucleocapsid antibodies, the vaccine recipients showed no prior SARS-CoV-2 infection. Germline CDR1 and CDR2: LNHDA and SQIVND (reference sequence). V dropped 4 bases and J dropped 9 bases, with 22 bases sitting between them. This CDR3 spans 16 amino acids. As to this clone: Its antigen is not known.

Sequenced material: CD4+ T cells from PBMCs cultured with SARS-CoV-2 spike peptides, taken before COVID-19 vaccination. This chain connects TRBV19 to TRBJ2-1; possible D gene TRBD2, 6 bases. The receptor was derived from a human donor who received a COVID-19 vaccine. CDR3 residues: CASSTNRDFNHGEQFF. Written as DNA, the CDR3 is TGTGCCAGTAGTACCAACCGGGACTTCAACCACGGTGAGCAGTTCTTC. Using reference TRBV19 and TRBJ2-1 for the parts outside the CDR3, the full variable domain is DGGITQSPKYLFRKEGQNVTLSCEQNLNHDAMYWYRQDPGQGLRLIYYSQIVNDFQKGDIAEGYSVSREKKESFPLTVTSAQKNPTAFYLCASSTNRDFNHGEQFFGPGTRLTVL.